The 6 T cell receptor beta chains given below trace back to one sample, sequenced in a study of T cell responses to AZD1222 COVID-19 vaccine. Generated by immunoSEQ multiplex PCR, the TCRdb table keeps only in-frame clones and is missing some. This table holds over 140,000 clones. Specimen: peripheral blood. These receptors all stem from an adult in good health.

This rearrangement joins TRBV30 to TRBJ1-5; D gene unclear. The CDR3 contains 14 residues. V was shortened by 1 base and J by 5 bases, with 12 bases between the two germline ends. CDR1 is GTSNPN, CDR2 SVGIG, per germline (reference sequence). The CDR3 sequence is CAWSEGGIDQPQHF. For the CDR3, the DNA is TGTGCCTGGAGTGAGGGAGGGATAGATCAGCCCCAGCATTTT.

This CDR3 is CASSRGGGSYEQYF. CDR3 sequence (DNA): TGTGCCAGCAGCAGAGGGGGCGGTTCCTACGAGCAGTACTTC. The chain links TRBV2 to TRBJ2-7; TRBD1 agrees at 7 bases. The J segment lost 1 base and the V segment lost 6 bases, leaving 6 bases of the junction unmatched. In germline, CDR1 is SNHLY, CDR2 FYNNEI. The CDR3 spans 14 residues.

The chain has TRBV10-3 and TRBJ1-1; possibly TRBD1 for D (6 bases). Trimming took 0 bases from V and 4 from J, leaving 12 bases between them. CDR3 size: 15 residues. CDR1 is ENHRY and CDR2 is SYGVKD in the germline V gene. This CDR3 reads CAISESWGLGTEAFF. For the CDR3, the DNA is TGTGCCATCAGTGAGTCCTGGGGGCTTGGCACTGAAGCTTTCTTT.

The V and J genes are TRBV15 and TRBJ1-5, with D perhaps TRBD1 (5 bases). V lost 3 bases to trimming and J lost 0 bases, with 9 bases between them. There are 15 residues in the CDR3. Germline V gives CDR1 LNHNV, CDR2 YYDKDF (reference sequence). CDR3 sequence (DNA): TGTGCCACCAGCAGTCGGGGGAATAGCAATCAGCCCCAGCATTTT. It codes for CATSSRGNSNQPQHF.

DNA of the CDR3: TGCGCCAGCAGCCAAGATGGGGGACTGAGGGAAACTGAAGCTTTCTTT. Protein sequence: CASSQDGGLRETEAFF. V gene TRBV4-1 combines with J gene TRBJ1-1; D perhaps matches TRBD1 (5 bases). The CDR3 has 16 amino acids. From germline, CDR1 is MGHRA and CDR2 YSYEKL. V was clipped by 0 bases and J by 5 bases, with 16 bases between them.

This chain links TRBV18 with TRBJ2-3, with a tentative D call TRBD2 (6 bases). Trimming removed 3 bases at V and 0 bases at J, with 7 bases between. CDR1 and CDR2 from the germline V gene are KGHSH and LQKENI. The CDR3 is made up of 14 amino acids. CDR3 in amino acids: CASSPGTSTDTQYF. The CDR3 DNA reads as TGTGCCAGCTCACCCGGGACTAGCACAGATACGCAGTATTTT.